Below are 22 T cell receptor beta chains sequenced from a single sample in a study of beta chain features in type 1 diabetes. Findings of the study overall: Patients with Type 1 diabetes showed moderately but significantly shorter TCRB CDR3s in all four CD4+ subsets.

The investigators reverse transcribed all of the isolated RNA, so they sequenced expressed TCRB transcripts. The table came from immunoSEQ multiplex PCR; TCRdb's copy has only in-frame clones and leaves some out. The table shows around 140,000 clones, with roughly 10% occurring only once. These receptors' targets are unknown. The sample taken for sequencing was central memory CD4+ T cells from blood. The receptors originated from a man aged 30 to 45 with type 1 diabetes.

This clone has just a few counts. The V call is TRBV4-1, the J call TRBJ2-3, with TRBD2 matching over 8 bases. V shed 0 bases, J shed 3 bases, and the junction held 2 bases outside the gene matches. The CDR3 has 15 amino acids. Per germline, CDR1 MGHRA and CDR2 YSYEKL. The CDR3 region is CASSQESGGTDTQYF. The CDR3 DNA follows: TGCGCCAGCAGCCAAGAAAGCGGGGGTACAGATACGCAGTATTTT.

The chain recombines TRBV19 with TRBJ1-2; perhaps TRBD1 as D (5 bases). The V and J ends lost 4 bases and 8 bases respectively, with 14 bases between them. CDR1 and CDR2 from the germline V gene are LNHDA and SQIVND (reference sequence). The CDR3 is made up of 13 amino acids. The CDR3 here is CASSKFGGDGYTF. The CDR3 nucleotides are TGTGCCAGTAGTAAGTTCGGAGGGGACGGCTACACCTTC.

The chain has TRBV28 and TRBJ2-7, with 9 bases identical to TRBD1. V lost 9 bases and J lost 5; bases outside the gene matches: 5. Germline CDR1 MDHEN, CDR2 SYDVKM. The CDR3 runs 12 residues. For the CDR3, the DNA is TGTGCCAGTTTCGGACAGGGGAACGAGCAGTACTTC. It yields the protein CASFGQGNEQYF.

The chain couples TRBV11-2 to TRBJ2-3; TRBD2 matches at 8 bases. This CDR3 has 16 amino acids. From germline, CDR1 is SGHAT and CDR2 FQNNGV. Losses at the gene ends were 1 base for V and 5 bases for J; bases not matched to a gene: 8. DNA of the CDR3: TGTGCCAGCAGCTTAGGAGCGAGCGGGGGAGGAGATACGCAGTATTTT. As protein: CASSLGASGGGDTQYF.

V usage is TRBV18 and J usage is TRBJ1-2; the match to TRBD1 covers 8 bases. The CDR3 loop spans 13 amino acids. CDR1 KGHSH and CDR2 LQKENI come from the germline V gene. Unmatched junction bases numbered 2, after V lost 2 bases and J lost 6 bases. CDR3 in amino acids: CASSPNRGDGYTF. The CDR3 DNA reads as TGTGCCAGCTCACCAAACAGGGGGGATGGCTACACCTTC.

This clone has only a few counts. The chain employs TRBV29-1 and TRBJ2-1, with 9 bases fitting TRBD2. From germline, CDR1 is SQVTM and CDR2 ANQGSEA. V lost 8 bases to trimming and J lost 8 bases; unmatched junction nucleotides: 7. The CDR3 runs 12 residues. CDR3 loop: CSSDGGGDEQFF. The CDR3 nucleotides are TGCAGCTCGGATGGCGGGGGGGATGAGCAGTTCTTC.

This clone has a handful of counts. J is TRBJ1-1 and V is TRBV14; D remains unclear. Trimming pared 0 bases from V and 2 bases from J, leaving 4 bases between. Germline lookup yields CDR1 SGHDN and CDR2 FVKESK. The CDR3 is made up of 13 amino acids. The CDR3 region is CASSQDSNTEAFF. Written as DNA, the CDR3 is TGTGCCAGCAGCCAAGACTCCAACACTGAAGCTTTCTTT.

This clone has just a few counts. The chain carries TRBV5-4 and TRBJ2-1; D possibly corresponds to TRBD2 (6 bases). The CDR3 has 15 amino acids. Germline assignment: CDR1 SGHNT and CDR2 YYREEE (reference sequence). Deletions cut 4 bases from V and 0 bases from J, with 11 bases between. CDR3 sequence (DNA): TGTGCCAGCAGCGTCGGGGGAAGCTCCTACAATGAGCAGTTCTTC. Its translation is CASSVGGSSYNEQFF.

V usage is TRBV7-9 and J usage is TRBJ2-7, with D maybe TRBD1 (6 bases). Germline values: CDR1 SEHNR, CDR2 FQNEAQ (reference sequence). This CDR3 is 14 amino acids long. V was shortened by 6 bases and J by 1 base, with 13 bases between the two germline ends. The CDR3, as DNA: TGTGCCAGCAGTCCGGGACACAGATCCTACGAGCAGTACTTC. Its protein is CASSPGHRSYEQYF.

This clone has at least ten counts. The CDR3, as DNA: TGTGCCAGCAGCTCAACGACTAATGGGCTCACAGATACGCAGTATTTT. Residues: CASSSTTNGLTDTQYF. The chain has TRBV7-9 and TRBJ2-3, with a possible D match to TRBD2 (5 bases). CDR1 and CDR2 (germline): SEHNR, FQNEAQ (reference sequence). CDR3 size: 16 residues. The V and J ends lost 4 bases and 2 bases respectively, with 16 bases between them.

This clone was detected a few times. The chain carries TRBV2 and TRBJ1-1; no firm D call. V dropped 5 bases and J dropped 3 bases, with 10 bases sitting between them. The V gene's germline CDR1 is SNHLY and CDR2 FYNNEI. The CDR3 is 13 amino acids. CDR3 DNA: TGTGCCAGCAGTCCCGTCCGGGACACTGAAGCTTTCTTT. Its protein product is CASSPVRDTEAFF.

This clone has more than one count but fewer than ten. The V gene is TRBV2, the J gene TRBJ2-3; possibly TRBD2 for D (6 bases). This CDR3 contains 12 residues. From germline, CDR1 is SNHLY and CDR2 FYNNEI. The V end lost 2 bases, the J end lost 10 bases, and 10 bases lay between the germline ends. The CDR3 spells CASSERGGSQYF. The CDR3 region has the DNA TGTGCCAGCAGTGAAAGGGGAGGATCGCAGTATTTT.

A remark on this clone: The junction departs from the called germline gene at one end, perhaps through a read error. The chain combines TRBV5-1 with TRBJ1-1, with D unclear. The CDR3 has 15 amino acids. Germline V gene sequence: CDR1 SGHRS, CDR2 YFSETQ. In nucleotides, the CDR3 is TGTGCCAGCAGCTTGATTACCAGCGAGAACACTGAAGCTTTCTTT. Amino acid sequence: CASSLITSENTEAFF.

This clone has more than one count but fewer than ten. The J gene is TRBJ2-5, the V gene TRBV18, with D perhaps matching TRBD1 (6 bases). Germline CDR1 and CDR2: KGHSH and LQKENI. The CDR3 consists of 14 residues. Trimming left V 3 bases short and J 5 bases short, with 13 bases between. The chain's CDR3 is CASSPYRDEETQYF. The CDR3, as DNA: TGTGCCAGCTCACCGTACAGGGATGAGGAGACCCAGTACTTC.

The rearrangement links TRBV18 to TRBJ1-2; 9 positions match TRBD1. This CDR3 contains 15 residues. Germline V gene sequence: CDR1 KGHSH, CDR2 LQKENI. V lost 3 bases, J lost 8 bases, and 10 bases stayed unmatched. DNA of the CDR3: TGTGCCAGCTCACCCGATCTCACAGGGGGCAGCGGCTACACCTTC. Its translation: CASSPDLTGGSGYTF.

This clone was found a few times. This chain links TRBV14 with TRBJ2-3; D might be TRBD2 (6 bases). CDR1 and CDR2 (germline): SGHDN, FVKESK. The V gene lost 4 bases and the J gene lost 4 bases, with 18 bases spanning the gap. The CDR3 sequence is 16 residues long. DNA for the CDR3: TGTGCCAGCAGCCCACCGGGACTTGTCTCCGCAGATACGCAGTATTTT. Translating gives CASSPPGLVSADTQYF. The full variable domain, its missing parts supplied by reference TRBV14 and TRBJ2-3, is EAGVTQFPSHSVIEKGQTVTLRCDPISGHDNLYWYRRVMGKEIKFLLHFVKESKQDESGMPNNRFLAERTGGTYSTLKVQPAELEDSGVYFCASSPPGLVSADTQYFGPGTRLTVL.

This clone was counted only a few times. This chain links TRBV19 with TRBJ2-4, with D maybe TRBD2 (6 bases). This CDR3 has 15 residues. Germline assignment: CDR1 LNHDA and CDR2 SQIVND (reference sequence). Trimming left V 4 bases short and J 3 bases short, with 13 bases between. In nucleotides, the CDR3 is TGTGCCAGTAGTAGCCCCCAGGAGGGCAAAAACATTCAGTACTTC. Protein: CASSSPQEGKNIQYF. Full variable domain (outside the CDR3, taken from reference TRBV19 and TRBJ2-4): DGGITQSPKYLFRKEGQNVTLSCEQNLNHDAMYWYRQDPGQGLRLIYYSQIVNDFQKGDIAEGYSVSREKKESFPLTVTSAQKNPTAFYLCASSSPQEGKNIQYFGAGTRLSVL.

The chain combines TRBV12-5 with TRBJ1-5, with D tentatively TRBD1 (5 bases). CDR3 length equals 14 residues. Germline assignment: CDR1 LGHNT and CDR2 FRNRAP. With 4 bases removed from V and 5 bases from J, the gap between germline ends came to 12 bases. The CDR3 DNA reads TGTGCTAGTGGTTCAGGGAGGGACCATCAGCCCCAGCATTTT. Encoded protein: CASGSGRDHQPQHF.

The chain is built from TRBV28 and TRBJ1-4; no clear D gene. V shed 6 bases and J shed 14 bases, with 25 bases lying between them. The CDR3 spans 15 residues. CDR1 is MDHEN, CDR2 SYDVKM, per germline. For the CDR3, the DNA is TGTGCCAGCAGCCCTACAGACGAGCGGGCGGGAAGGCTGTTTTTT. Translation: CASSPTDERAGRLFF.

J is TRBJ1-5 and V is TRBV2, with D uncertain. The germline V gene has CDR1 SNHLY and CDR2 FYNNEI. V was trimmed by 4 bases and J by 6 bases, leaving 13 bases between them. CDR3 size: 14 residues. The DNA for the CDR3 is TGTGCCAGCAGTGGAGAGGGCCGGGCTCAGCCCCAGCATTTT. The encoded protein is CASSGEGRAQPQHF. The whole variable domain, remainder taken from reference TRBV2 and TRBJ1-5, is EPEVTQTPSHQVTQMGQEVILRCVPISNHLYFYWYRQILGQKVEFLVSFYNNEISEKSEIFDDQFSVERPDGSNFTLKIRSTKLEDSAMYFCASSGEGRAQPQHFGDGTRLSIL.

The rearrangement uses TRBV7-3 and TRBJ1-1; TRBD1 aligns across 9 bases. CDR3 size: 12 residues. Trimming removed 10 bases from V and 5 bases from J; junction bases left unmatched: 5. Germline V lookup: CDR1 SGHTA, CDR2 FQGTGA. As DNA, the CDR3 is TGTGCCAACACAGGGGGCGGAACTGAAGCTTTCTTT. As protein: CANTGGGTEAFF.

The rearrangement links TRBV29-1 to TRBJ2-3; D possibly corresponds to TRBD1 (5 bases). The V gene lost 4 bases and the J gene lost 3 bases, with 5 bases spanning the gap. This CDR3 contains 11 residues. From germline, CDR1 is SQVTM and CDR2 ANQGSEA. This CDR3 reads CSVAGTDTQYF. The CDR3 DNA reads TGCAGCGTTGCAGGGACAGATACGCAGTATTTT.